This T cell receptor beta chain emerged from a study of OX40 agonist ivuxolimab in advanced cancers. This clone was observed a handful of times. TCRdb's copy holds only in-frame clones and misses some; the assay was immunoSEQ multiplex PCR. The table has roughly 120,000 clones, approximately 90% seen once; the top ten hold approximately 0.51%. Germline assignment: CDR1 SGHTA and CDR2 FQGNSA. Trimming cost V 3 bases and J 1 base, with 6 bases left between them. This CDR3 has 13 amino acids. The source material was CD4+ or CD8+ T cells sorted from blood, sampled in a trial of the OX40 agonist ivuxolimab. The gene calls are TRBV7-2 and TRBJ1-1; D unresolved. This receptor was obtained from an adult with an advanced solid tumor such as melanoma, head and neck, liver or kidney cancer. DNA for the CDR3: TGTGCCAGCAGCTTGAGGTGGAACACTGAAGCTTTCTTT. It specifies CASSLRWNTEAFF.